This is a list of T cell receptor beta chains from one sample in a study of shared clonotypes between healthy human individuals. Clones were sequenced by immunoSEQ multiplex PCR, and TCRdb holds only the in-frame ones, with some missing. Here the sample spans around 640,000 clones, 95% to 97% being singletons. The sequenced sample consisted of naive CD8+ T cells sorted from blood. These receptors were collected from a woman aged 25-40 years in good health. Each CDR3 is given with its conserved first and last residue. D genes are given only for firm matches. Expanded clones get a size class; other rows say once, few or many, or leave the size out.

clone size: -; V gene: TRBV4-1; D gene: TRBD1; CDR3 length: 15; J gene: TRBJ1-2; CDR3 DNA: TGCGCCAGCAGCCCTCACCAGGGGGACAGCTATGGCTACACCTTC; CDR3 protein: CASSPHQGDSYGYTF
clone size: -; V gene: TRBV4-1; D gene: -; CDR3 length: 14; J gene: TRBJ1-1; CDR3 DNA: TGCGCCAGCAGCCAAGATACGAGCAACACTGAAGCTTTCTTT; CDR3 protein: CASSQDTSNTEAFF
clone size: once; V gene: TRBV9; D gene: TRBD1; CDR3 length: 13; J gene: TRBJ2-3; CDR3 DNA: TGTGCCAGCTCTCCAGGGGGCGTACATACGCAGTATTTT; CDR3 protein: CASSPGGVHTQYF
clone size: -; V gene: TRBV11-3; D gene: -; CDR3 length: 16; J gene: TRBJ2-1; CDR3 DNA: TGTGCCAGCAGCTTAGAATATGCGGGGAACTACAATGAGCAGTTCTTC; CDR3 protein: CASSLEYAGNYNEQFF
clone size: -; V gene: TRBV7-6; D gene: TRBD1; CDR3 length: 20; J gene: TRBJ1-1; CDR3 DNA: TGTGCCAGCAGCTTATTGCCGACCCTCGCGGGACAGGGAAACCACACTGAAGCTTTCTTT; CDR3 protein: CASSLLPTLAGQGNHTEAFF
clone size: -; V gene: TRBV28; D gene: -; CDR3 length: 12; J gene: TRBJ1-2; CDR3 DNA: TGTGCCAGCAGCCCTCCCGATCATGGCTACACCTTC; CDR3 protein: CASSPPDHGYTF
clone size: once; V gene: TRBV7-6; D gene: TRBD2; CDR3 length: 17; J gene: TRBJ2-7; CDR3 DNA: TGTGCCAGCAGCTCGACCTTCGCGGGAGTTGCAGTCCACGAGCAGTACTTC; CDR3 protein: CASSSTFAGVAVHEQYF
clone size: -; V gene: TRBV9; D gene: -; CDR3 length: 13; J gene: TRBJ2-1; CDR3 DNA: TGTGCCAGCAGTGGGGGGAACTTCAATGAGCAGTTCTTC; CDR3 protein: CASSGGNFNEQFF
clone size: -; V gene: TRBV19; D gene: -; CDR3 length: 12; J gene: TRBJ2-1; CDR3 DNA: TGTGCCAGTTCCTCGGGTCTCGGGGAGCAGTTCTTC; CDR3 protein: CASSSGLGEQFF
clone size: -; V gene: TRBV28; D gene: TRBD1; CDR3 length: 12; J gene: TRBJ2-7; CDR3 DNA: TGTGCCAGCAGTTTAGGACAGGGTAAGCAGTACTTC; CDR3 protein: CASSLGQGKQYF
clone size: -; V gene: TRBV15; D gene: -; CDR3 length: 15; J gene: TRBJ2-7; CDR3 DNA: TGTGCCACCAGCAGAGAAGGAACAGGGTCCTACGAGCAGTACTTC; CDR3 protein: CATSREGTGSYEQYF
clone size: -; V gene: TRBV11-1; D gene: TRBD2; CDR3 length: 16; J gene: TRBJ2-1; CDR3 DNA: TGTGCCAGCAGCCCGGGGGCACTAGCGGGGTACAATGAGCAGTTCTTC; CDR3 protein: CASSPGALAGYNEQFF
clone size: -; V gene: TRBV6-6; D gene: -; CDR3 length: 15; J gene: TRBJ2-7; CDR3 DNA: TGTGCCAGCAGTTACTCGGGGGATAGCTCCTACGAGCAGTACTTC; CDR3 protein: CASSYSGDSSYEQYF
clone size: -; V gene: TRBV5-5; D gene: -; CDR3 length: 14; J gene: TRBJ2-3; CDR3 DNA: TGTGCCAGCAGCTTAGGGCGGGGCACAGATACGCAGTATTTT; CDR3 protein: CASSLGRGTDTQYF
clone size: -; V gene: TRBV7-9; D gene: -; CDR3 length: 12; J gene: TRBJ2-7; CDR3 DNA: TGTGCCAGCAGCTTACGAGACTACGAGCAGTACTTC; CDR3 protein: CASSLRDYEQYF
clone size: -; V gene: TRBV15; D gene: -; CDR3 length: 14; J gene: TRBJ2-3; CDR3 DNA: TGTGCCACCAGCAGAGGAGTTGAGGCAGATACGCAGTATTTT; CDR3 protein: CATSRGVEADTQYF
clone size: -; V gene: TRBV7-9; D gene: TRBD1; CDR3 length: 15; J gene: TRBJ1-2; CDR3 DNA: TGTGCCAGCAGCTCATACAGGGGCTTGGACTATGGCTACACCTTC; CDR3 protein: CASSSYRGLDYGYTF
clone size: -; V gene: TRBV9; D gene: -; CDR3 length: 13; J gene: TRBJ1-2; CDR3 DNA: TGTGCCAGCAGCGCGGGACTCCACTATGGCTACACCTTC; CDR3 protein: CASSAGLHYGYTF
clone size: -; V gene: TRBV28; D gene: TRBD2; CDR3 length: 15; J gene: TRBJ2-1; CDR3 DNA: TGTGCCAGCAGATGGACTAGCATCTCCTACAATGAGCAGTTCTTC; CDR3 protein: CASRWTSISYNEQFF
clone size: -; V gene: TRBV27; D gene: TRBD2; CDR3 length: 17; J gene: TRBJ2-7; CDR3 DNA: TGTGCCAGCAGTTTAGGGCTAGCGGGGGAGTTGACCTACGAGCAGTACTTC; CDR3 protein: CASSLGLAGELTYEQYF
clone size: -; V gene: TRBV27; D gene: TRBD2; CDR3 length: 15; J gene: TRBJ2-3; CDR3 DNA: TGTGCCAGCAGTCCATTAGCGGGACTCACAGATACGCAGTATTTT; CDR3 protein: CASSPLAGLTDTQYF
clone size: -; V gene: TRBV4-1; D gene: -; CDR3 length: 16; J gene: TRBJ1-1; CDR3 DNA: TGCGCCAGCAGCCAAACCCTCGACAGGCAGAACACTGAAGCTTTCTTT; CDR3 protein: CASSQTLDRQNTEAFF
clone size: -; V gene: TRBV19; D gene: -; CDR3 length: 15; J gene: TRBJ2-7; CDR3 DNA: TGTGCCAGTAGTATTGTGACAGGAGACTCCTACGAGCAGTACTTC; CDR3 protein: CASSIVTGDSYEQYF
clone size: -; V gene: TRBV27; D gene: -; CDR3 length: 11; J gene: TRBJ1-5; CDR3 DNA: TGTGCCTCGGGGCCCAATCAGCCCCAGCATTTT; CDR3 protein: CASGPNQPQHF